The rows below give T cell receptor beta chains drawn from one sample of a study of T cells in Graves' hyperthyroidism and ophthalmopathy. One entry per CDR3 protein, called by TCRdb with MiXCR from the multiplex PCR reads. Altogether roughly 600,000 distinct CDR3 sequences are present, 13% to 15% being singletons, with the ten largest covering approximately 13%. The sample comprised blood. These receptors came from a woman aged 45-65 years with Graves' ophthalmopathy. CDR3s include the opening cysteine and the closing phenylalanine or tryptophan. D genes are given only for firm matches. Not all rows give a size; the values are once, few, many and, for expanded clones, a class.

cdr3_nt cdr3_aa j_call clone_size d_call v_call
TGTGCCAGCAGTTACAAGAGAGTGGGTCAGCCCCAGCATTTT CASSYKRVGQPQHF TRBJ1-5 . . TRBV6-2/TRBV6-3
TGTGCCAGCAGCACCATCCGGGACAGTCTCTACGAGCAGTACTTC CASSTIRDSLYEQYF TRBJ2-7 . TRBD1 TRBV7-8
TGCAGCGTTTCCGGCAGGGCGAACACTGAAGCTTTCTTT CSVSGRANTEAFF TRBJ1-1 many . TRBV29-1
TGTGCCAGCAGTGCCGAGACAGGCATCTATGGCTACACCTTC CASSAETGIYGYTF TRBJ1-2 many . TRBV2
TGTGCCAGCTCACCAGAGGAGACCCAGTACTTC CASSPEETQYF TRBJ2-5 many . TRBV18
TGTGCCAGCTCTCCATCTAGCGGGAGCACAGATACGCAGTATTTT CASSPSSGSTDTQYF TRBJ2-3 . TRBD2 TRBV18
TGCGCCAGCAGCCAAGTCACAGCGAGTCGAGAGCAGTACTTC CASSQVTASREQYF TRBJ2-7 few . TRBV4-3
TGTGCCAGCAGTTTATCTCCCCTGGGGGGCGACGAGCAGTACTTC CASSLSPLGGDEQYF TRBJ2-7 many . TRBV27
TGTGCCAGTAATCCAACAGGGGGAGGGACTGAAGCTTTCTTT CASNPTGGGTEAFF TRBJ1-1 once TRBD1 TRBV19
TGTGCCAGCAGAAACGCAGGACTAGCGTCAGATACGCAGTATTTT CASRNAGLASDTQYF TRBJ2-3 few TRBD2 TRBV6-2/TRBV6-3
TGTGCCATCAGTGAAGGGACCACATCCTTCACAGATACGCAGTATTTT CAISEGTTSFTDTQYF TRBJ2-3 . . TRBV10-3
TGCGCCAGCAGTGGACCTCTGAGCTCCTACAATGAGCAGTTCTTC CASSGPLSSYNEQFF TRBJ2-1 . . TRBV10-2
TGTGCCACCCGCCCCACGGGGGGGCAAGTTAGGTCATTACTGTTTTTT CATRPTGGQVRSLLFF TRBJ1-4 many . TRBV28
TGTGCCAGCAGTTTACCCGGACTAGCGGGCAAAGGCCGCAATGAGCAGTTCTTC CASSLPGLAGKGRNEQFF TRBJ2-1 many TRBD2 TRBV28
TGTGCCTGGAGCGCTGGGACGGATCGCATGAACACTGAAGCTTTCTTT CAWSAGTDRMNTEAFF TRBJ1-1 . . TRBV30
TGTGCCAGCAGTGAAGGAGGGAGCTCCTACAATGAGCAGTTCTTC CASSEGGSSYNEQFF TRBJ2-1 many . TRBV6-1